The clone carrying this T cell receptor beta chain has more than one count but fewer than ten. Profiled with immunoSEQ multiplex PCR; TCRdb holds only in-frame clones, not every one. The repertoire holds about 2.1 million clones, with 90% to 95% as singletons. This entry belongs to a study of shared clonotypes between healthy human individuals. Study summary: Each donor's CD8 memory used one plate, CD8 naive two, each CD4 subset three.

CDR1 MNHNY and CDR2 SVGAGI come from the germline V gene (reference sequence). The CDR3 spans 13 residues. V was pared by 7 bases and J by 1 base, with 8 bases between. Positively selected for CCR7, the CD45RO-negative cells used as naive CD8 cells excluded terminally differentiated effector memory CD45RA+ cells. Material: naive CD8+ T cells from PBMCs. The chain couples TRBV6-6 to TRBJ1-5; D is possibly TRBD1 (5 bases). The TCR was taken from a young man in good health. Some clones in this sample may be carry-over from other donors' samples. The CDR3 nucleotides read TGTGCCAGCATGGGGCAGAGCAATCAGCCCCAGCATTTT. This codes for CASMGQSNQPQHF.